This T cell receptor beta chain was recorded in a study of cytomegalovirus exposure and HLA in healthy donors. In the case of this clone: What it recognizes is unknown.

A multiplex PCR was run with 60 Vbeta primers and 13 Jbeta primers. This table comes from immunoSEQ multiplex PCR, and its TCRdb copy is limited to in-frame clones, with some not included. The table lists approximately 150,000 clones, about 71% of them singletons. Study results and caveats: An analysis was carried out later, and it reportedly showed fewer N-insertions in an Asian-associated ancestry cluster than the approximately 700-donor mean.

Material: PBMCs. The source is a man aged 45-60 years in good health and CMV-seronegative.

The CDR3 DNA is TGTGCCAGCAGCCAGGCCTTGGAGGGCTCAGATACGCAGTATTTT. Translating it yields CASSQALEGSDTQYF. This chain joins TRBV4-2 and TRBJ2-3; a possible D gene is TRBD2 (6 bases). CDR3 length equals 15 residues. Per germline, CDR1 LGHNA and CDR2 YNFKEQ. V was clipped by 3 bases and J by 4 bases, with 14 bases between them.